These 12 T cell receptor beta chains were all obtained from the same sample, sequenced in a study of cytomegalovirus exposure and HLA in healthy donors (dated by TCRdb to about 2017). Library preparation used the immunoSEQ multiplex PCR assay. For the multiplex PCR, a mixture combining 60 forward primers for TCR Vbeta segments and 13 reverse primers for TCR Jbeta segments was used. In its TCRdb copy, this immuneACCESS table keeps in-frame sequences only and misses some clones. Where compared with another copy, unresolved V genes explain less than half of these, and the others have no known cause. The sample table holds 90,000 to 150,000 clones, of which 70% to 85% were seen once. Of the sample, roughly 3.5% falls within the top ten clones. Input material: PBMCs. Receptors originate from a human donor in good health.

The genes are TRBV9 and TRBJ1-3; no clear D gene. Germline lookup yields CDR1 SGDLS and CDR2 YYNGEE. Trimming took off 0 bases at V and 1 base at J, with 14 bases between the two ends. The CDR3 sequence is 17 residues long. CDR3 sequence reads: CASSVGRRRRSGNTIYF. The DNA for the CDR3 is TGTGCCAGCAGCGTAGGAAGAAGGCGGAGATCTGGAAACACCATATATTTT.

J is TRBJ2-7 and V is TRBV9; the match to TRBD1 covers 8 bases. Germline V gives CDR1 SGDLS, CDR2 YYNGEE. V lost 0 bases, J lost 3 bases, and 11 bases stayed unmatched. The CDR3 runs to 17 residues. The CDR3 loop reads CASSVGYQGTGNYEQYF. In DNA, the CDR3 is TGTGCCAGCAGCGTAGGTTATCAAGGGACAGGCAACTACGAGCAGTACTTC.

This chain links TRBV25-1 with TRBJ1-2; D gene uncertain. CDR1 and CDR2 from the germline V gene are MGHDK and SYGVNS. The CDR3 consists of 12 residues. V lost 6 bases and J 4 bases, leaving 9 bases between the germline ends. Here the CDR3 DNA reads TGTGCCAGCAGCCGCGGGTCCTATGGCTACACCTTC. Its translation: CASSRGSYGYTF.

This clone appeared once. The genes are TRBV5-6 and TRBJ1-3, with D possibly TRBD1 on 6 matching bases. Trimming shortened V by 1 base and J by 0 bases, and 17 bases separated the two germline ends. Germline loops: CDR1 SGHDT, CDR2 YYEEEE. The CDR3 has 18 residues. CDR3 amino acids: CASSLIVDRTYSGNTIYF. CDR3 coding DNA: TGTGCCAGCAGCTTGATAGTTGACAGGACCTACTCTGGAAACACCATATATTTT. Using reference TRBV5-6 and TRBJ1-3 for the parts outside the CDR3, the full variable domain is DAGVTQSPTHLIKTRGQQVTLRCSPKSGHDTVSWYQQALGQGPQFIFQYYEEEERQRGNFPDRFSGHQFPNYSSELNVNALLLGDSALYLCASSLIVDRTYSGNTIYFGEGSWLTVV.

The rearrangement uses TRBV5-1 and TRBJ2-1, with 8 bases aligning to TRBD2. The germline V gene has CDR1 SGHRS and CDR2 YFSETQ. The CDR3 consists of 15 residues. V shed 4 bases, J shed 9 bases, and the junction held 12 bases outside the gene matches. The CDR3 DNA reads TGCGCCAGCAGCGGGGGGGGGCGGGAGGACGGTGAGCAGTTCTTC. Encoded protein: CASSGGGREDGEQFF.

The chain combines TRBV5-1 with TRBJ2-2; tentatively, D is TRBD2 (5 bases). CDR1 is SGHRS and CDR2 is YFSETQ in the germline V gene. The V and J ends lost 0 bases and 5 bases respectively, with 8 bases between them. The CDR3 spans 14 residues. CDR3 nucleotides: TGCGCCAGCAGCTTGGAGGACTTAACCGGGGAGCTGTTTTTT. It yields the protein CASSLEDLTGELFF. Using reference TRBV5-1 and TRBJ2-2 for the parts outside the CDR3, the full variable domain is KAGVTQTPRYLIKTRGQQVTLSCSPISGHRSVSWYQQTPGQGLQFLFEYFSETQRNKGNFPGRFSGRQFSNSRSEMNVSTLELGDSALYLCASSLEDLTGELFFGEGSRLTVL.

The rearrangement joins TRBV10-3 to TRBJ2-7; D might be TRBD1 (6 bases). Germline assignment: CDR1 ENHRY and CDR2 SYGVKD. Deletions cut 0 bases from V and 3 bases from J, with 12 bases between. The CDR3 contains 15 residues. In nucleotides, the CDR3 is TGTGCCATCAGTGAGTCGCTCAGGGGTTACTACGAGCAGTACTTC. Its translation: CAISESLRGYYEQYF.

In its sample, this clone was seen once. V is TRBV5-4 and J is TRBJ2-1; D uncertain. Looked up from germline, CDR1 is SGHNT and CDR2 is YYREEE (reference sequence). The CDR3 runs to 12 residues. V was pared by 0 bases and J by 8 bases, with 6 bases between. For the CDR3, the DNA is TGTGCCAGCAGCTTGGCCGAGGATGAGCAGTTCTTC. Residues: CASSLAEDEQFF.

This clone has just a few counts. This chain connects TRBV19 to TRBJ1-2; 8 positions match TRBD1. Germline CDR1 is LNHDA and CDR2 is SQIVND (reference sequence). This CDR3 comprises 13 residues. The V and J ends lost 5 bases and 5 bases, in that order; junction bases with no gene match: 4. The CDR3 coding sequence is TGTGCCAGTAGTGGACAGGGCCGGTATGGCTACACCTTC. It specifies CASSGQGRYGYTF.

V is TRBV11-3 and J is TRBJ1-1; tentative D call: TRBD1 (6 bases). The V gene's germline CDR1 is SGHNT and CDR2 YENEEA. The CDR3 length is 15 residues. V was shortened by 1 base and J by 4 bases, with 13 bases between the two germline ends. The CDR3 protein is CASSLGERGGTEAFF. The DNA for the CDR3 is TGTGCCAGCAGCTTAGGGGAGAGGGGGGGCACTGAAGCTTTCTTT.

This chain links TRBV4-1 with TRBJ1-2, with 11 bases identical to TRBD1. CDR1 and CDR2 from the germline V gene are MGHRA and YSYEKL. This CDR3 region has 19 residues. V gave up 0 bases and J gave up 2 bases; unmatched junction bases: 11. CDR3 coding DNA: TGCGCCAGCAGCCAAGATTGGAGGACAGGGGGCTTTAAGAACTATGGCTACACCTTC. This gives the protein CASSQDWRTGGFKNYGYTF.

V usage is TRBV28 and J usage is TRBJ1-3, with 7 bases aligning to TRBD1. CDR1 MDHEN and CDR2 SYDVKM come from the germline V gene. The CDR3 contains 13 residues. V was clipped by 7 bases and J by 4 bases; unmatched bases: 4. The CDR3 coding sequence is TGTGCCAGCACTACAGGGGTCGGAAACACCATATATTTT. Encoded protein: CASTTGVGNTIYF.